The clone carrying this T cell receptor beta chain was observed a few times. The antigen is undetermined. Donors with ophthalmopathy: moderate-to-severe activity, CAS ≥3, NOSPECS ≥4, duration under 3 months. The diagnosis was founded upon clinical symptoms, serum thyroxine, TRAb, thyroid ultrasound and orbital computed tomography. The data derive from a study of Graves' ophthalmopathy and Graves' hyperthyroidism. Study-wide context: Peripheral blood was collected at initial diagnosis, before any treatment. Overall study results and limits: The majority of expanded thyroid clonotypes above 0.001 frequency also occurred in blood.

V was shortened by 7 bases and J by 5 bases, with 18 bases between the two germline ends. The CDR3 sequence is 15 residues long. The germline V gene encodes CDR1 MDHEN and CDR2 SYDVKM. As the template, RNA transcripts were used to amplify TCR beta CDR3 regions. HTBI primers were employed in first-round RT-PCR, then a second-round multiplex PCR followed. In TCRdb, the multiplex PCR reads were re-called with MiXCR into one record per CDR3 protein. The sample holds about 220,000 distinct CDR3 sequences, about 22% seen once. The chain uses TRBV28 and TRBJ1-5; D gene unclear. The sequence was obtained from a woman aged 50 to 60 with Graves' ophthalmopathy. The sample consisted of peripheral blood. CDR3 in amino acids: CASTRNTQAYQPQHF. Written as DNA, the CDR3 is TGTGCCAGCACACGAAACACGCAGGCCTATCAGCCCCAGCATTTT.